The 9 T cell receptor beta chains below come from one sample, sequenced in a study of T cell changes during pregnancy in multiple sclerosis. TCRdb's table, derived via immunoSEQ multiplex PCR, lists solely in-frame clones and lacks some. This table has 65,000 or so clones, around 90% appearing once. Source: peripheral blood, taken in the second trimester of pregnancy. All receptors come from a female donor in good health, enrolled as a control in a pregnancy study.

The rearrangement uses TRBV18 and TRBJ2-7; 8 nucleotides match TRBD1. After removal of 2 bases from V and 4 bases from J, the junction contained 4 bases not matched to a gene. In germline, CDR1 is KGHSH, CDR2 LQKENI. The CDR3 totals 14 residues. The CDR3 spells CASSPIQGGYEQYF. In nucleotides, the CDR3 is TGTGCCAGCTCACCAATACAGGGGGGATACGAGCAGTACTTC.

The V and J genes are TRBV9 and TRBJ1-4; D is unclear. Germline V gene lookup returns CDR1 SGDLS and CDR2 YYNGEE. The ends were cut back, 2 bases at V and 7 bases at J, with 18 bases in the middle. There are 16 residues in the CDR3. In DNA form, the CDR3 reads TGTGCCAGCAGCGTCGGGGTACTGCGGGTCGGTGAAAAACTGTTTTTT. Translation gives CASSVGVLRVGEKLFF. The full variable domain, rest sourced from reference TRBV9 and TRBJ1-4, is DSGVTQTPKHLITATGQRVTLRCSPRSGDLSVYWYQQSLDQGLQFLIQYYNGEERAKGNILERFSAQQFPDLHSELNLSSLELGDSALYFCASSVGVLRVGEKLFFGSGTQLSVL.

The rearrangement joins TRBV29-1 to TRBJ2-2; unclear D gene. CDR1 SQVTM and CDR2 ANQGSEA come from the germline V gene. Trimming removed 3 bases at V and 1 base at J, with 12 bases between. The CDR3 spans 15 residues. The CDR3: CSVESAARNTGELFF. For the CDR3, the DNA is TGCAGCGTTGAGTCTGCGGCAAGGAACACCGGGGAGCTGTTTTTT.

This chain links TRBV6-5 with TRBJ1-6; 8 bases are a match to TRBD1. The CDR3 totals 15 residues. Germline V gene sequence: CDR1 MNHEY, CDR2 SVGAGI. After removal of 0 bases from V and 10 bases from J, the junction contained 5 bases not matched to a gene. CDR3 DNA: TGTGCCAGCAGTTACTCCGGTCAGGGGGCATCACCCCTCCACTTT. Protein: CASSYSGQGASPLHF.

The CDR3 region has the DNA TGTGCCAGCAGCTTATACCTAGCGGGACATCTATATCAGCCCCAGCATTTT. It is translated as CASSLYLAGHLYQPQHF. The rearrangement uses TRBV7-2 and TRBJ1-5, with D possibly being TRBD1 (6 bases). CDR1 is SGHTA, CDR2 FQGNSA, per germline. The CDR3 is 17 amino acids. With 2 bases removed from V and 5 bases from J, the gap between germline ends came to 19 bases.

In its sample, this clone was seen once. CDR3 in amino acids: CASSDRAHGYTF. In nucleotides, the CDR3 is TGTGCCAGCAGCGACAGGGCCCATGGCTACACCTTC. V is TRBV6-6 and J is TRBJ1-2; 7 bases are a match to TRBD1. CDR1 MNHNY and CDR2 SVGAGI come from the germline V gene (reference sequence). The CDR3 runs to 12 residues. The V segment lost 6 bases and the J segment 6 bases; nucleotides outside the gene matches: 4.

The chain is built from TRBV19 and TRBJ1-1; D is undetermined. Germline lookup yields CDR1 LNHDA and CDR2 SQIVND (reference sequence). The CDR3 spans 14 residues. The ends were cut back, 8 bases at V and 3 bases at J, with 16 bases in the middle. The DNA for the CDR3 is TGTGCCAGTGTGAGCGGAACGTTGTACACTGAAGCTTTCTTT. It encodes CASVSGTLYTEAFF.

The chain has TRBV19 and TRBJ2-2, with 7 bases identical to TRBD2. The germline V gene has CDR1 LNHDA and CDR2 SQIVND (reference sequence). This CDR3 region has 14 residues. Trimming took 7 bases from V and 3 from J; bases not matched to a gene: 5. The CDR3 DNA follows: TGTGCCAGTACTTTCGGGAGGCACACCGGGGAGCTGTTTTTT. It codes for CASTFGRHTGELFF.

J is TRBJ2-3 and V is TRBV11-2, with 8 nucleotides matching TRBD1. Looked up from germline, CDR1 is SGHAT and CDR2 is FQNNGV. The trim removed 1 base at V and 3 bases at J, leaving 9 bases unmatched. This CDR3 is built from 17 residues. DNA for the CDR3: TGTGCCAGCAGCTTAGGACAGGGGACACAAAAGACAGATACGCAGTATTTT. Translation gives CASSLGQGTQKTDTQYF.